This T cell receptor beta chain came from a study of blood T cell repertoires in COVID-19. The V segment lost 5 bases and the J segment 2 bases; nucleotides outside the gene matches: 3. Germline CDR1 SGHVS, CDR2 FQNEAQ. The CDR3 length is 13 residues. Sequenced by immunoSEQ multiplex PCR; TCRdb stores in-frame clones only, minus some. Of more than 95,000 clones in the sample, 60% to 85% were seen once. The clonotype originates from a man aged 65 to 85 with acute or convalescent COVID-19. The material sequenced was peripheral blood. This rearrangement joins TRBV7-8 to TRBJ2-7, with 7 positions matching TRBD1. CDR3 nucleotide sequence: TGTGCCAGCAGCCTCGACAGGGCCTACGAGCAGTACTTC. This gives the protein CASSLDRAYEQYF.